This T cell receptor (beta chain) was identified during a study of shared clonotypes between healthy human individuals. Repertoires were generated with immunoSEQ multiplex PCR, while TCRdb's copy carries only in-frame clones and drops some. Of 850,000 to 1,100,000 clones listed, approximately 80% are singletons. The CDR3 has 14 amino acids. Per germline, CDR1 SEHNR and CDR2 FQNEAQ (reference sequence). Trimming left V 5 bases short and J 1 base short, with 8 bases between. Input material: memory CD4+ T cells from PBMCs. Documented subset: CD45RA-negative fraction. This rearrangement joins TRBV7-9 to TRBJ2-2; unclear D gene. The receptor comes from a young man in good health. Some clones in this sample may be carry-over from other donors' samples. The CDR3 region is CASSPFLNTGELFF. DNA for the CDR3: TGTGCCAGCAGCCCCTTTCTGAACACCGGGGAGCTGTTTTTT.